Each of the 31 T cell receptor beta chains below was sequenced from the same sample in a study of T cell responses to AZD1222 COVID-19 vaccine. Sequenced by immunoSEQ multiplex PCR; TCRdb stores in-frame clones only, minus some. The sample holds some 170,000 clones; roughly nine tenths are singletons and the top ten take less than 1.3%. Sample: peripheral blood, taken 28 days after the second AZD1222 dose. These receptor sequences come from an adult who received the AZD1222 COVID-19 vaccine.

The chain is built from TRBV2 and TRBJ2-1; maybe TRBD2 (6 bases). V dropped 3 bases and J dropped 3 bases, with 12 bases sitting between them. The V gene's germline CDR1 is SNHLY and CDR2 FYNNEI. This CDR3 has 15 amino acids. The CDR3 loop reads CASSDWQGGYNEQFF. The CDR3 coding sequence is TGTGCCAGCAGTGATTGGCAGGGAGGCTACAATGAGCAGTTCTTC.

The rearrangement links TRBV6-4 to TRBJ1-2, with 7 bases that match TRBD1. V trimming: 5 bases; J trimming: 4 bases; junction bases outside the gene matches: 7. The CDR3 consists of 14 residues. The germline CDR1 and CDR2 sequences are MRHNA and SNTAGT. The CDR3 here is CASSQGDRGYGYTF. CDR3 sequence (DNA): TGTGCCAGCAGTCAGGGGGATCGGGGCTATGGCTACACCTTC.

V is TRBV9 and J is TRBJ1-4; 12 bases map to TRBD1. V lost 2 bases to trimming and J lost 8 bases; unmatched junction nucleotides: 4. Germline CDR1 is SGDLS and CDR2 is YYNGEE. The CDR3 has 15 amino acids. The CDR3, as DNA: TGTGCCAGCAGCGTTTCTGGGACAGGGGGCGAAAAACTGTTTTTT. Translating it yields CASSVSGTGGEKLFF.

This CDR3 is CASTDSVMNTEAFF. CDR3 nucleotide sequence: TGTGCCAGCACCGATTCGGTTATGAACACTGAAGCTTTCTTT. The V and J genes are TRBV6-6 and TRBJ1-1; D unclear. V lost 7 bases to trimming and J lost 0 bases, with 12 bases between them. The CDR3 length is 14 residues. Germline CDR1 reads MNHNY; CDR2 reads SVGAGI (reference sequence).

This chain joins TRBV15 and TRBJ2-3; TRBD2 matches 12 bases. In germline, CDR1 is LNHNV, CDR2 YYDKDF (reference sequence). V was clipped by 0 bases and J by 3 bases; unmatched bases: 10. The CDR3 sequence is 19 residues long. This CDR3 is CATSREKASGGAGTDTQYF. CDR3 sequence (DNA): TGTGCCACCAGCAGAGAAAAGGCTAGCGGGGGGGCCGGGACAGATACGCAGTATTTT.

The CDR3 reads CASSLGQSTPGQYF. The CDR3 nucleotides are TGTGCCAGCAGCCTGGGGCAGTCGACCCCTGGGCAGTATTTT. This chain uses TRBV3-1 (or the pseudogene TRBV3-2) with TRBJ2-3; possible D gene TRBD1, 5 bases. The V gene lost 4 bases and the J gene lost 11 bases, with 19 bases spanning the gap. CDR1 and CDR2 (germline): LGHDT, YNNKEL (reference sequence). The CDR3 totals 14 residues.

The gene calls are TRBV7-9 and TRBJ1-4, with TRBD1 as a possible D gene (6 bases). Trimming took off 5 bases at V and 8 bases at J, with 18 bases between the two ends. Germline CDR1 is SEHNR and CDR2 is FQNEAQ (reference sequence). This CDR3 spans 15 amino acids. The CDR3 loop reads CASSPVSGVREKLFF. DNA of the CDR3: TGTGCCAGCAGCCCAGTGTCAGGGGTGAGGGAAAAACTGTTTTTT.

The V gene is TRBV21-1, the J gene TRBJ2-2; TRBD1, the table's D call, lacks a check against the DNA. TRBV21-1 is flagged as a pseudogene. CDR3 size: 18 residues. The CDR3 region has the DNA TGTGCCAGCAGCAAACTGATCGGCAGGGGGCGCGACACCGGGGAGCTGTTTTTT. Protein product: CASSKLIGRGRDTGELFF.

The chain uses TRBV6-2 or TRBV6-3 and TRBJ2-5; 8 nucleotides align to TRBD1. V trimming: 4 bases; J trimming: 0 bases; junction bases outside the gene matches: 4. The germline gives CDR1 MNHEY, CDR2 SVGEGT. This CDR3 is built from 15 residues. CDR3 sequence: CASSSGGSYQETQYF. CDR3 coding DNA: TGTGCCAGCAGTTCAGGGGGCTCGTACCAAGAGACCCAGTACTTC.

J is TRBJ2-3 and V is TRBV5-5; the match to TRBD2 covers 15 bases. The CDR3 has 17 residues. Germline assignment: CDR1 SGHKS and CDR2 YYEKEE (reference sequence). Trimming removed 4 bases from V and 3 bases from J; junction bases left unmatched: 6. The DNA of the CDR3 is TGTGCCAGCAGCCGTGGACTAGCGGGGGGGCTAACAGATACGCAGTATTTT. This encodes CASSRGLAGGLTDTQYF.

The CDR3 DNA reads as TGTGCCAGCAGCGTATCGGGACAGGTTTTAGACACCATATATTTT. Translated, it gives CASSVSGQVLDTIYF. This rearrangement joins TRBV9 to TRBJ1-3; TRBD1 matches at 8 bases. Trimming cost V 1 base and J 8 bases; bases outside gene matches: 8. Germline CDR1 and CDR2: SGDLS and YYNGEE. This CDR3 region has 15 residues.

V is TRBV19 and J is TRBJ1-1; the D gene is possibly TRBD1 (6 bases). The length of the CDR3 is 16 residues. Per germline, CDR1 LNHDA and CDR2 SQIVND (reference sequence). With 2 bases removed from V and 6 bases from J, the gap between germline ends came to 19 bases. CDR3 sequence: CASSIWAGAAGPEAFF. CDR3 nucleotide sequence: TGTGCCAGTAGTATATGGGCAGGGGCCGCCGGGCCTGAAGCTTTCTTT.

The CDR3 loop reads CASRGGQFPGNTIYF. Here the CDR3 DNA reads TGTGCCAGCAGAGGGGGCCAGTTCCCTGGAAACACCATATATTTT. The chain couples TRBV6-5 to TRBJ1-3, with 7 bases matching TRBD1. The junction had 7 bases not matched to a gene; V was cut back by 6 bases and J by 2 bases. CDR1 is MNHEY, CDR2 SVGAGI, per germline. This CDR3 has 15 amino acids.

This sequence joins TRBV5-6 and TRBJ1-6, with unresolved D. With 4 bases removed from V and 14 bases from J, the gap between germline ends came to 19 bases. Germline V gene lookup returns CDR1 SGHDT and CDR2 YYEEEE. This CDR3 is built from 14 residues. CDR3 protein: CASSPLFDASSLHF. The CDR3 DNA reads TGTGCCAGCAGCCCGCTATTCGACGCGTCTTCCCTCCACTTT.

This clone was seen just once. This sequence joins TRBV12-3 or TRBV12-4 and TRBJ1-2; weak D call: TRBD1 (6 bases). V gave up 7 bases and J gave up 8 bases, with 14 bases separating them. This CDR3 is 12 amino acids long. The CDR3 DNA reads TGTGCCAGCACCTCGTACAGGGACGGCTACACCTTC. Protein sequence: CASTSYRDGYTF.

The chain couples TRBV2 to TRBJ1-1, with D unresolved. CDR1 and CDR2 from the germline V gene are SNHLY and FYNNEI. V dropped 5 bases and J dropped 2 bases, with 6 bases sitting between them. This CDR3 comprises 12 residues. The CDR3 nucleotides are TGTGCCAGCAGTCTAAGTAACACTGAAGCTTTCTTT. It codes for CASSLSNTEAFF.

The chain employs TRBV10-3 and TRBJ2-7; 14 nucleotides match TRBD2. This CDR3 is built from 19 residues. Unmatched junction bases numbered 17, after V lost 3 bases and J lost 7 bases. Germline assignment: CDR1 ENHRY and CDR2 SYGVKD. The CDR3 nucleotides read TGTGCCATCAGTGACTCTCCCGGGACTAGCGGGGGATCGGTGTTAGAGCAGTACTTC. This encodes CAISDSPGTSGGSVLEQYF.

This clone was counted a single time. The chain is built from TRBV6-6 and TRBJ1-1; the D is unclear. Germline values: CDR1 MNHNY, CDR2 SVGAGI (reference sequence). The length of the CDR3 is 12 residues. Trimming took off 0 bases at V and 5 bases at J, with 4 bases between the two ends. CDR3 sequence (DNA): TGTGCCAGCAGTTACTCCGTTACTGAAGCTTTCTTT. Its translation is CASSYSVTEAFF.

This clone has just one count. The chain has TRBV24-1 and TRBJ2-2; D gene ambiguous. This CDR3 has 16 amino acids. V shed 2 bases and J shed 2 bases, with 11 bases lying between them. Per germline, CDR1 KGHDR and CDR2 SFDVKD. The CDR3 sequence: CATSDSSPKNTGELFF. DNA of the CDR3: TGTGCCACCAGTGATTCAAGTCCCAAAAACACCGGGGAGCTGTTTTTT.

This chain links TRBV2 with TRBJ1-2; D not resolved. This CDR3 has 16 residues. Trimming removed 7 bases at V and 0 bases at J, with 18 bases between. Germline CDR1 reads SNHLY; CDR2 reads FYNNEI. The CDR3 loop reads CASTPGGRNANYGYTF. CDR3 DNA sequence: TGTGCCAGCACCCCCGGAGGACGGAATGCTAACTATGGCTACACCTTC.

The count of this clone is one. The rearrangement uses TRBV5-1 and TRBJ2-7, with TRBD1 as a possible D gene (6 bases). The CDR3 runs 15 residues. Germline V gives CDR1 SGHRS, CDR2 YFSETQ. The ends were cut back, 4 bases at V and 3 bases at J, with 17 bases in the middle. The DNA for the CDR3 is TGCGCCAGCAGCCTCTCTACAGGGTATGGCTACGAGCAGTACTTC. Its protein is CASSLSTGYGYEQYF.

The table lists this clone with a count of one. V usage is TRBV4-1 and J usage is TRBJ2-2, with 14 bases that match TRBD2. J was trimmed by 4 bases and V by 1 base; bases with no gene match: 5. The CDR3 totals 18 residues. Germline V lookup: CDR1 MGHRA, CDR2 YSYEKL. The CDR3 sequence is CASSQVGTSGGGTGELFF. The CDR3 DNA reads TGCGCCAGCAGCCAAGTTGGGACTAGCGGGGGTGGCACCGGGGAGCTGTTTTTT.

The chain couples TRBV27 to TRBJ1-6, with 7 bases that match TRBD1. Unmatched junction bases numbered 7, after V lost 4 bases and J lost 7 bases. This CDR3 comprises 15 residues. CDR1 MNHEY and CDR2 SMNVEV come from the germline V gene (reference sequence). The CDR3 coding sequence is TGTGCCAGCAGTTCCTGGACAGGTGGGAATTCACCCCTCCACTTT. It is translated as CASSSWTGGNSPLHF.

The chain is built from TRBV19 and TRBJ1-5; D possibly corresponds to TRBD1 (5 bases). V gave up 6 bases and J gave up 1 base, with 19 bases separating them. CDR3 length: 17 residues. Germline CDR1 and CDR2: LNHDA and SQIVND (reference sequence). The CDR3 DNA reads TGTGCCAGTAGCCACCGGGACGCCTACGGGAGCAATCAGCCCCAGCATTTT. This sequence encodes CASSHRDAYGSNQPQHF.

V gene TRBV7-6 combines with J gene TRBJ1-2, with D perhaps TRBD1 (5 bases). V gave up 1 base and J gave up 6 bases, with 15 bases separating them. This CDR3 comprises 15 residues. Germline V gene data show CDR1 as SGHVS and CDR2 as FNYEAQ. The CDR3 spells CASSLDGARSNGYTF. The DNA of the CDR3 is TGTGCCAGCAGCTTAGATGGGGCCCGTTCGAATGGCTACACCTTC.

In nucleotides, the CDR3 is TGCACCAGCAGCCAAGATCTAAGGGGCTCTGGAAACACCATATATTTT. Its protein product is CTSSQDLRGSGNTIYF. The J gene is TRBJ1-3, the V gene TRBV1; the D call in the table, TRBD1, was not verified against the DNA. TRBV1 is an annotated pseudogene. CDR3 length equals 16 residues.

The rearrangement joins TRBV20-1 to TRBJ2-7; D possibly matches TRBD1 or TRBD2 (5 bases each). The ends were cut back, 3 bases at V and 0 bases at J, with 9 bases in the middle. This CDR3 contains 13 residues. Germline V gene sequence: CDR1 DFQATT, CDR2 SNEGSKA (reference sequence). The CDR3: CSASAGSSYEQYF. The CDR3 DNA reads TGCAGTGCTAGTGCAGGGAGCTCCTACGAGCAGTACTTC.

V gene TRBV7-9 combines with J gene TRBJ1-5; D remains unclear. The CDR3 is 14 amino acids. The germline gives CDR1 SEHNR, CDR2 FQNEAQ (reference sequence). The V end was cut by 3 bases, the J end by 5 bases, with 11 bases between. The CDR3 DNA follows: TGTGCCAGCAGCTTGGGAGGGAGACATCAGCCCCAGCATTTT. Protein product: CASSLGGRHQPQHF. The full variable domain, in which reference TRBV7-9 and TRBJ1-5 provide the parts outside the CDR3, is DTGVSQNPRHKITKRGQNVTFRCDPISEHNRLYWYRQTLGQGPEFLTYFQNEAQLEKSRLLSDRFSAERPKGSFSTLEIQRTEQGDSAMYLCASSLGGRHQPQHFGDGTRLSIL.

The J gene is TRBJ2-5, the V gene TRBV6-6, with D possibly being TRBD1 or TRBD2 (5 bases each). V lost 2 bases to trimming and J lost 7 bases, with 14 bases between them. The CDR3 runs to 14 residues. CDR1 and CDR2 (germline): MNHNY, SVGAGI (reference sequence). The CDR3 nucleotides read TGTGCCAGCAGTTACGTCGAGGGGCTCGGGACCCAGTACTTC. Amino acid sequence: CASSYVEGLGTQYF.

The J gene is TRBJ2-7, the V gene TRBV9; the D is unclear. Germline CDR1 SGDLS, CDR2 YYNGEE. Trimming removed 3 bases from V and 3 bases from J, with 10 bases in between. The CDR3 runs to 13 residues. CDR3 sequence reads: CASSAEDNYEQYF. The DNA for the CDR3 is TGTGCCAGCAGCGCTGAGGATAACTACGAGCAGTACTTC. The full variable domain, its missing parts supplied by reference TRBV9 and TRBJ2-7, is DSGVTQTPKHLITATGQRVTLRCSPRSGDLSVYWYQQSLDQGLQFLIQYYNGEERAKGNILERFSAQQFPDLHSELNLSSLELGDSALYFCASSAEDNYEQYFGPGTRLTVT.

The V gene is TRBV4-1, the J gene TRBJ2-7; the D gene is possibly TRBD1 (6 bases). Germline V lookup: CDR1 MGHRA, CDR2 YSYEKL. V shed 5 bases and J shed 1 base, with 15 bases lying between them. The CDR3 has 15 amino acids. The CDR3 coding sequence is TGCGCCAGCAGCGTTCGGGACACCCCTTCCTACGAGCAGTACTTC. It encodes CASSVRDTPSYEQYF.